The 12 T cell receptor beta chains reported below all come from one sample, sequenced in a study of T-cell reconstitution after alpha-beta-depleted transplantation in children. A TCRbeta library incorporating unique molecular identifiers was prepared. From the PCR reads, TCRdb called clonotypes with MiXCR, one entry per CDR3 protein. Among fewer than 500,000 distinct CDR3 sequences, 43% were seen once, and the ten largest hold 27%. Sequencing was performed on PBMCs, taken before TCRalphabeta/CD19-depleted stem cell transplant. All receptors derive from a girl aged 2-10 years with aplastic anemia, due to receive a stem cell transplant.

The rearrangement joins TRBV7-2 to TRBJ2-5; TRBD1 might be the D (5 bases). Trimming took off 7 bases at V and 7 bases at J, with 22 bases between the two ends. The length of the CDR3 is 15 residues. Germline V gene data show CDR1 as SGHTA and CDR2 as FQGNSA. The CDR3: CASTLNGPGMGTQYF. The CDR3 nucleotides are TGTGCCAGCACCTTGAATGGACCAGGGATGGGGACCCAGTACTTC.

This clonotype was recorded at least ten times. This CDR3 is CASSWGTGTEAFF. CDR3 DNA: TGTGCCAGCAGCTGGGGAACCGGCACTGAAGCTTTCTTT. This chain joins TRBV5-6 and TRBJ1-1, with D hard to call. The CDR3 spans 13 residues. Germline CDR1 is SGHDT and CDR2 is YYEEEE. Trimming left V 3 bases short and J 4 bases short, with 10 bases between.

This chain connects TRBV7-6 to TRBJ2-3; 7 bases align to TRBD2. There are 17 residues in the CDR3. CDR1 and CDR2 from the germline V gene are SGHVS and FNYEAQ. Trimming removed 5 bases from V and 6 bases from J; junction bases left unmatched: 17. The CDR3 reads CASSQTPGRPDEDTQYF. In DNA, the CDR3 is TGTGCCAGCAGCCAAACTCCCGGGAGGCCGGATGAGGATACGCAGTATTTT.

The sample holds a few counts of this clonotype. J is TRBJ2-7 and V is TRBV20-1; D ambiguous. The CDR3 length is 12 residues. The ends were cut back, 0 bases at V and 0 bases at J, with 3 bases in the middle. CDR1 is DFQATT, CDR2 SNEGSKA, per germline (reference sequence). The CDR3 DNA follows: TGCAGTGCTAGAGATGACTCCTACGAGCAGTACTTC. Amino acids: CSARDDSYEQYF.

This sequence joins TRBV6-2 or TRBV6-3 and TRBJ2-7; 9 nucleotides line up with TRBD2. The CDR3 runs 18 residues. Germline V lookup: CDR1 MNHEY, CDR2 SVGEGT. V shed 0 bases, J shed 4 bases, and the junction held 13 bases outside the gene matches. CDR3 in amino acids: CASSYSKREALNSYEQYF. Here the CDR3 DNA reads TGTGCCAGCAGTTACTCGAAGCGGGAGGCCCTCAACTCTTACGAGCAGTACTTC.

The chain has TRBV5-1 and TRBJ1-2; the match to TRBD1 covers 7 bases. This CDR3 contains 13 residues. Trimming took 4 bases from V and 3 from J; bases not matched to a gene: 3. Germline values: CDR1 SGHRS, CDR2 YFSETQ. The CDR3 DNA follows: TGCGCCAGCAGCACAACAGGGGACTATGGCTACACCTTC. Translating it yields CASSTTGDYGYTF.

This clonotype was detected a few times. This chain uses TRBV20-1 with TRBJ2-3, with TRBD2 identical over 12 bases. The germline V gene has CDR1 DFQATT and CDR2 SNEGSKA (reference sequence). CDR3 length equals 20 residues. V trimming: 0 bases; J trimming: 3 bases; junction bases outside the gene matches: 16. The CDR3 here is CSARDLMALAGGEYTDTQYF. The CDR3 coding sequence is TGCAGTGCTAGAGACCTCATGGCTCTAGCGGGAGGGGAATATACAGATACGCAGTATTTT.

The chain is built from TRBV11-3 and TRBJ2-1; 7 bases align to TRBD2. This CDR3 is built from 15 residues. J lost 10 bases, V lost 5 bases, and 14 bases had no gene match. Germline CDR1 reads SGHNT; CDR2 reads YENEEA. The CDR3 sequence is CASSPRTRSNGEQFF. The CDR3, as DNA: TGTGCCAGCAGCCCCCGGACTAGAAGCAATGGGGAGCAGTTCTTC.

This clonotype was counted a few times. The genes are TRBV4-3 and TRBJ2-1; 8 bases are a match to TRBD2. The CDR3 sequence is 13 residues long. Germline CDR1 and CDR2: LGHNA and YSLEER. The trim removed 1 base at V and 14 bases at J, leaving 7 bases unmatched. CDR3 residues: CASSQVKGRGEFF. The DNA of the CDR3 is TGCGCCAGCAGCCAAGTTAAGGGGCGGGGGGAGTTCTTC.

This clonotype was counted between two and nine times. The chain links TRBV6-6 to TRBJ2-7; maybe TRBD2 (6 bases). Germline V gene data show CDR1 as MNHNY and CDR2 as SVGAGI (reference sequence). Trimming took 6 bases from V and 7 from J, leaving 13 bases between them. This CDR3 has 12 amino acids. The CDR3 nucleotides are TGTGCCAGCAGCCCCGTAGCGGTTGAGCAGTACTTC. Amino acid sequence: CASSPVAVEQYF.

This chain links TRBV12-3 or TRBV12-4 with TRBJ2-3; D is undetermined. The CDR3 runs to 15 residues. Trimming pared 1 base from V and 1 base from J, leaving 9 bases between. The CDR3 sequence: CASSLGAAGTDTQYF. In nucleotides, the CDR3 is TGTGCCAGCAGTTTAGGGGCTGCGGGCACAGATACGCAGTATTTT.

As regards this clonotype: A much more abundant neighbour one base away suggests this may be a read error. V is TRBV20-1 and J is TRBJ2-7; TRBD2 matches at 8 bases. V shed 4 bases, J shed 4 bases, and the junction held 21 bases outside the gene matches. From germline, CDR1 is DFQATT and CDR2 SNEGSKA (reference sequence). CDR3 length equals 18 residues. CDR3 sequence reads: CSANPALAAGLVTYEQYF. CDR3 bases: TGCAGTGCTAACCCGGCACTGGCGGCGGGACTAGTGACTTACGAGCAGTACTTC.